The clone carrying this T cell receptor (beta chain) was seen only a few times. Its antigen is unknown. The entry originates in a study of T-cell memory formation after mild COVID-19. Study-wide results and caveats: Contracting CD8+ clones were enriched in EMRA, CD4+ mainly in CM and EM. That cross-reactive memory joined was suggested by some responding clones appearing in pre-infection memory. While clones contracting from day 15 to 85 were balanced between CD4 and CD8, later expanders leaned CD4+.

TCRdb processed the 5' RACE reads anew with MiXCR; each CDR3 protein has one entry. Counted here are fewer than 300,000 distinct CDR3 sequences, 15% to 20% occurring once; the ten biggest clones make up 22%. The CDR3 loop spans 15 amino acids. With 0 bases removed from V and 3 bases from J, the gap between germline ends came to 12 bases. Germline lookup yields CDR1 SGHKS and CDR2 YYEKEE (reference sequence). The clonotype was recovered from a man younger than 30 who had mild COVID-19 (a few samples of this study predate the infection). Cell type and time point are not known. The sequenced sample was PBMCs or a T cell subset sorted from them (not recorded which). The chain combines TRBV5-5 with TRBJ1-2; maybe TRBD1 (6 bases). CDR3 nucleotide sequence: TGTGCCAGCAGCTTGGAGTACAGGGACTACTATGGCTACACCTTC. It yields the protein CASSLEYRDYYGYTF.